The 20 T cell receptor beta chains in this list originate from one sample, sequenced in a study of vaccination and CD4 T cells after COVID-19. Sequencing of DNA taken from cultured CD4+ T cells relied on the Oncomine TCR Beta short-read assay. TCRdb processed the PCR reads anew with MiXCR; each CDR3 protein has one entry. The sample has 6,000 or so distinct CDR3 sequences, nearly 50% seen once. Antigen specificity for these receptors is unknown. Described treatment: approximately 9-day PBMC culture with coronavirus spike peptide pools or control peptides (ViraFEST assay). CD4+ T-cell collection from the unexposed donor predated the COVID-19 pandemic (2011-2018). The specimen sequenced was CD4+ T cells from blood, cultured in vitro. These receptors originate from a human donor in good health.

A few counts support this clonotype. The chain links TRBV28 to TRBJ1-2, with TRBD1 identical over 11 bases. The CDR3 runs 19 residues. Germline V lookup: CDR1 MDHEN, CDR2 SYDVKM. Germline trimming cut 7 bases from V and 8 bases from J; bases unmatched to any gene: 24. Written as DNA, the CDR3 is TGTGCCAGCACTTTGATAAGATCGGGACAGGGGGGGACAGGGGAAGGCTACACCTTC. Protein: CASTLIRSGQGGTGEGYTF.

This clonotype was counted between two and nine times. V usage is TRBV28 and J usage is TRBJ1-3; perhaps TRBD1 as D (6 bases). V lost 9 bases and J 0 bases, leaving 18 bases between the germline ends. Germline CDR1 is MDHEN and CDR2 is SYDVKM. The CDR3 is made up of 16 amino acids. In DNA, the CDR3 is TGTGCCAGTTACCGGAGTTCAGGGGTCTCTGGAAACACCATATATTTT. Its protein is CASYRSSGVSGNTIYF.

The rearrangement joins TRBV28 to TRBJ1-1; D is uncertain. Germline V lookup: CDR1 MDHEN, CDR2 SYDVKM. The V end lost 5 bases, the J end lost 4 bases, and 11 bases lay between the germline ends. The CDR3 length is 13 residues. The CDR3 reads CASSTPAGTEAFF. The CDR3 coding sequence is TGTGCCAGCAGTACGCCAGCGGGCACTGAAGCTTTCTTT.

The chain recombines TRBV28 with TRBJ2-3; 10 bases align to TRBD2. V lost 6 bases, J lost 5 bases, and 23 bases stayed unmatched. The CDR3 has 20 residues. Germline loops: CDR1 MDHEN, CDR2 SYDVKM. The CDR3 region has the DNA TGTGCCAGCAGCCAGTCCCCCCCCAAAGCGGGGGGGAGACGTCAAGATACGCAGTATTTT. It specifies CASSQSPPKAGGRRQDTQYF. Supplemented by reference TRBV28 and TRBJ2-3, the full variable domain reads DVKVTQSSRYLVKRTGEKVFLECVQDMDHENMFWYRQDPGLGLRLIYFSYDVKMKEKGDIPEGYSVSREKKERFSLILESASTNQTSMYLCASSQSPPKAGGRRQDTQYFGPGTRLTVL.

In DNA form, the CDR3 reads TGTGCCAGCAGTGAAACGGGGTTAATCGGTTCAAGTGAGCAGTTCTTC. Amino acids: CASSETGLIGSSEQFF. The chain couples TRBV6-1 to TRBJ2-1, with a weak D call TRBD2 (5 bases). Germline V lookup: CDR1 MNHNS, CDR2 SASEGT. Trimming shortened V by 2 bases and J by 9 bases, and 20 bases separated the two germline ends. The CDR3 loop spans 16 amino acids.

CDR3 sequence (DNA): TGTGCCAGCAGCGCGGGGACAGGGGTCTTCACTGAAGCTTTCTTT. This codes for CASSAGTGVFTEAFF. The V gene is TRBV7-9, the J gene TRBJ1-1, with TRBD1 identical over 10 bases. Germline V gene sequence: CDR1 SEHNR, CDR2 FQNEAQ (reference sequence). The CDR3 spans 15 residues. The V gene end was trimmed by 5 bases and the J gene end by 4 bases; junction bases not matched to a gene: 7.

The rearrangement joins TRBV7-9 to TRBJ2-5; D perhaps matches TRBD2 (6 bases). CDR1 and CDR2 from the germline V gene are SEHNR and FQNEAQ (reference sequence). V lost 5 bases and J lost 10, with 23 bases in between. The CDR3 length is 15 residues. CDR3 bases: TGTGCCAGCAGCCCGAATCTTCGGGACTCGGGGTACCAGTACTTC. Encoded protein: CASSPNLRDSGYQYF.

The rearrangement uses TRBV6-2 or TRBV6-3 and TRBJ1-2; TRBD1 matches at 7 bases. Germline V gene sequence: CDR1 MNHEY, CDR2 SVGEGT. The CDR3 extends over 13 amino acids. Trimming at V came to 5 bases and at J to 7 bases, leaving 7 bases not matched to a gene. The CDR3 nucleotides read TGTGCCAGCAGTCCACGACAGGGTGGTGGCTACACCTTC. This gives the protein CASSPRQGGGYTF.

V usage is TRBV7-9 and J usage is TRBJ2-6; D is uncertain. V was cut by 2 bases and J by 0 bases, with 5 bases left in between. Germline-derived CDR1 and CDR2 are SEHNR and FQNEAQ (reference sequence). The CDR3 contains 15 residues. In DNA form, the CDR3 reads TGTGCCAGCAGCTTAACCCTCTCTGGGGCCAACGTCCTGACTTTC. This translates into CASSLTLSGANVLTF. The full variable domain, its missing parts supplied by reference TRBV7-9 and TRBJ2-6, is DTGVSQNPRHKITKRGQNVTFRCDPISEHNRLYWYRQTLGQGPEFLTYFQNEAQLEKSRLLSDRFSAERPKGSFSTLEIQRTEQGDSAMYLCASSLTLSGANVLTFGAGSRLTVL.

This sequence joins TRBV29-1 and TRBJ2-7; maybe TRBD2 (8 bases). There are 15 residues in the CDR3. The germline gives CDR1 SQVTM, CDR2 ANQGSEA. Trimming shortened V by 8 bases and J by 4 bases, and 24 bases separated the two germline ends. The CDR3 reads CSCGRPNPQGYEQYF. DNA of the CDR3: TGCAGCTGCGGGAGGCCTAACCCACAGGGGTACGAGCAGTACTTC.

The J gene is TRBJ2-3, the V gene TRBV24-1; D not resolved. This CDR3 has 13 amino acids. Germline V gene lookup returns CDR1 KGHDR and CDR2 SFDVKD. The V gene lost 3 bases and the J gene lost 2 bases, with 5 bases spanning the gap. In DNA, the CDR3 is TGTGCCACCAGTGATGGAATCACAGATACGCAGTATTTT. As protein: CATSDGITDTQYF.

The V and J genes are TRBV12-3 or TRBV12-4 and TRBJ1-5, with D possibly being TRBD1 (5 bases). The CDR3 runs 14 residues. Trimming cost V 1 base and J 7 bases, with 11 bases left between them. The CDR3 here is CASSLGGGWQPQHF. The CDR3 DNA sequence: TGTGCCAGCAGTTTAGGGGGCGGATGGCAGCCCCAGCATTTT.

This clonotype has just a few counts. The chain joins TRBV27 to TRBJ2-2; 7 bases line up with TRBD1. The CDR3 has 16 amino acids. With V trimmed by 6 bases and J by 5 bases, 12 bases remained unmatched. The germline CDR1 and CDR2 sequences are MNHEY and SMNVEV (reference sequence). In DNA, the CDR3 is TGTGCCAGCAGACTTATTACAGGGGCTGGAACCGGGGAGCTGTTTTTT. Protein: CASRLITGAGTGELFF.

This clonotype was recorded a few times. The V and J genes are TRBV28 and TRBJ1-2; D gene ambiguous. This CDR3 has 14 residues. Trimming pared 5 bases from V and 2 bases from J, leaving 12 bases between. Germline CDR1 and CDR2: MDHEN and SYDVKM. The CDR3 protein is CASSLPDGNYGYTF. CDR3 sequence (DNA): TGTGCCAGCAGTCTTCCCGACGGCAACTATGGCTACACCTTC.

The chain combines TRBV5-1 with TRBJ2-5; possible D gene TRBD2, 7 bases. From germline, CDR1 is SGHRS and CDR2 YFSETQ. Trimming took 0 bases from V and 7 from J, leaving 22 bases between them. CDR3 length: 17 residues. In DNA form, the CDR3 reads TGCGCCAGCAGCTTGGCCGGGGGCGCGGGAGTCCCAATGACCCAGTACTTC. Its translation: CASSLAGGAGVPMTQYF.

This rearrangement joins TRBV19 to TRBJ2-1; D uncertain. The CDR3 spans 16 residues. Germline CDR1 is LNHDA and CDR2 is SQIVND (reference sequence). With 0 bases removed from V and 10 bases from J, the gap between germline ends came to 19 bases. The CDR3 DNA is TGTGCCAGTAGTATAGAGGCTGGAGCCTTAGGGCGGGAGCAGTTCTTC. As protein: CASSIEAGALGREQFF. Full variable domain (missing parts from reference TRBV19 and TRBJ2-1): DGGITQSPKYLFRKEGQNVTLSCEQNLNHDAMYWYRQDPGQGLRLIYYSQIVNDFQKGDIAEGYSVSREKKESFPLTVTSAQKNPTAFYLCASSIEAGALGREQFFGPGTRLTVL.

The chain uses TRBV20-1 and TRBJ1-2, with D perhaps TRBD1 (5 bases). The germline V gene encodes CDR1 DFQATT and CDR2 SNEGSKA (reference sequence). The CDR3 is 16 amino acids. The V gene lost 0 bases and the J gene lost 0 bases, with 14 bases spanning the gap. CDR3 DNA: TGCAGTGCTAGAGATTTAACAGGCCAAGCTAACTATGGCTACACCTTC. This codes for CSARDLTGQANYGYTF.

V gene TRBV6-1 combines with J gene TRBJ1-6; D call uncertain. V was shortened by 8 bases and J by 5 bases, with 16 bases between the two germline ends. The CDR3 runs to 15 residues. Germline V lookup: CDR1 MNHNS, CDR2 SASEGT. CDR3 loop: CASLWVGDDNSPLHF. The CDR3 DNA reads TGTGCCAGCTTATGGGTCGGAGACGATAATTCACCCCTCCACTTT.

The table lists this clonotype with a few counts. This sequence joins TRBV10-3 and TRBJ2-4; 7 positions agree with TRBD1. The germline V gene encodes CDR1 ENHRY and CDR2 SYGVKD. With 0 bases clipped from V and 2 bases from J, the junction kept 4 bases outside the gene matches. This CDR3 spans 16 amino acids. CDR3 nucleotide sequence: TGTGCCATCAGTGAGTCAACAGGGGTAACCAAAAACATTCAGTACTTC. Amino acid sequence: CAISESTGVTKNIQYF.

V and J are TRBV12-3 or TRBV12-4 and TRBJ2-7; TRBD2 agrees at 7 bases. V shed 5 bases and J 4 bases; nucleotides not matched to a gene: 5. The CDR3 is made up of 13 amino acids. The CDR3 loop reads CASSQTSWYEQYF. In DNA, the CDR3 is TGTGCCAGCAGTCAGACTAGCTGGTACGAGCAGTACTTC.